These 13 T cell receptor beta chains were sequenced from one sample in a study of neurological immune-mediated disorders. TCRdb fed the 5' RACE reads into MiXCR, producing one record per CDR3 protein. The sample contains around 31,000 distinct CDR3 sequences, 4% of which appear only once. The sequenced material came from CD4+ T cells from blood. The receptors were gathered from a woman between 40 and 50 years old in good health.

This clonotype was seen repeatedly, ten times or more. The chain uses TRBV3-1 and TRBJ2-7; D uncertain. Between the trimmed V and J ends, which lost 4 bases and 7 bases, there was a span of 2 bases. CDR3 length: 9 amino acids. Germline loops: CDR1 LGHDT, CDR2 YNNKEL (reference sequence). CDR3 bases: TGTGCCAGCAGCCGAGAGCAGTACTTC. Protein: CASSREQYF.

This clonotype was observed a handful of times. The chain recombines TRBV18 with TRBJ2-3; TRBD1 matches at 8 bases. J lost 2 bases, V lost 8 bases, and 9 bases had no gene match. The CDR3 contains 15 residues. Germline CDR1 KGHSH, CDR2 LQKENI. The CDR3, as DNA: TGTGCCAGCGCCGACCAGGGGGCCGTCACAGATACGCAGTATTTT. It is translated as CASADQGAVTDTQYF.

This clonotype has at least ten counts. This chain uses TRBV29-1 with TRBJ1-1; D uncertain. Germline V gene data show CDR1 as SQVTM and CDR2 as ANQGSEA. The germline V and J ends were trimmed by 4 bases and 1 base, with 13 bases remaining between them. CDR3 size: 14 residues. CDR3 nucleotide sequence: TGCAGCGTTGTCGGAGACGGGAGGAACACTGAAGCTTTCTTT. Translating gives CSVVGDGRNTEAFF.

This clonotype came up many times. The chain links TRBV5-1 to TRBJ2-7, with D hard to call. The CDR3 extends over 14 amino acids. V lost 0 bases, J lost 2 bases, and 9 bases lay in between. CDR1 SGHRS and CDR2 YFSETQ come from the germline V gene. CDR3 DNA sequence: TGCGCCAGCAGCTTGGTGCTGGACGCCTACGAGCAGTACTTC. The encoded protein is CASSLVLDAYEQYF.

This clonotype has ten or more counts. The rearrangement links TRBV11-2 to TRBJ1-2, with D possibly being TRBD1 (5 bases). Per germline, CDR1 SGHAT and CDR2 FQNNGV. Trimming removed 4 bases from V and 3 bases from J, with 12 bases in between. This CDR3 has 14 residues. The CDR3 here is CASSYQGFDYGYTF. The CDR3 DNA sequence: TGTGCCAGCAGCTACCAGGGATTCGACTATGGCTACACCTTC.

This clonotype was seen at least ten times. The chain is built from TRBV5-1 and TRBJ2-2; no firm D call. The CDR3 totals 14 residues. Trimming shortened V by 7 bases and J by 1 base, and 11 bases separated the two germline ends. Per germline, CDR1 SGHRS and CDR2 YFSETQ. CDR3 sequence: CASGKVGNTGELFF. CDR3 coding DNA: TGCGCCAGCGGCAAAGTGGGGAACACCGGGGAGCTGTTTTTT. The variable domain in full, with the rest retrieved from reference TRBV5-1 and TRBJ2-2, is KAGVTQTPRYLIKTRGQQVTLSCSPISGHRSVSWYQQTPGQGLQFLFEYFSETQRNKGNFPGRFSGRQFSNSRSEMNVSTLELGDSALYLCASGKVGNTGELFFGEGSRLTVL.

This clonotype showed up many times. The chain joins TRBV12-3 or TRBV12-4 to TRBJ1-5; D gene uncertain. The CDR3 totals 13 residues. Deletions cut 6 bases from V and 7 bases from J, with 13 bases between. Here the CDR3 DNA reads TGTGCCAGCAGGGATCATAATGGGCAGCCCCAGCATTTT. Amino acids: CASRDHNGQPQHF.

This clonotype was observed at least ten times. CDR3 protein: CASSFTLGSETQYF. The CDR3 DNA is TGTGCCAGCAGCTTTACCCTCGGGTCGGAGACCCAGTACTTC. The gene calls are TRBV7-2 and TRBJ2-5; D is undetermined. CDR3 length: 14 residues. V was trimmed by 3 bases and J by 5 bases, leaving 13 bases between them. The germline gives CDR1 SGHTA, CDR2 FQGNSA.

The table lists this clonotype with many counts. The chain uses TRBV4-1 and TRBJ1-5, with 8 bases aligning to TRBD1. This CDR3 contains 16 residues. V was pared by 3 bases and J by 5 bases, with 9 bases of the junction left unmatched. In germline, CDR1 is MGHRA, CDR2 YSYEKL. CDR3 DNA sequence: TGCGCCAGCAGCCAGACCGGGACAGGAGAATATCAGCCCCAGCATTTT. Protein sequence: CASSQTGTGEYQPQHF.

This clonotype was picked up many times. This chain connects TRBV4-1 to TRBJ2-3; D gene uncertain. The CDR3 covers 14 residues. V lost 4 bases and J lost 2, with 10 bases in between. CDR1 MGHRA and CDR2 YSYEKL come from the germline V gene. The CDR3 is CASSPESHTDTQYF. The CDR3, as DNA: TGCGCCAGCAGCCCGGAGAGCCACACAGATACGCAGTATTTT.

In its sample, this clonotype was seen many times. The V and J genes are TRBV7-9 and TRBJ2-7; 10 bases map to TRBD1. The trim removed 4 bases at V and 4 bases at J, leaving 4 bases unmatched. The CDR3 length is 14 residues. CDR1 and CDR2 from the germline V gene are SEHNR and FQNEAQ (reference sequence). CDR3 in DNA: TGTGCCAGCAGCTCCCGGACAGGGGGATACGAGCAGTACTTC. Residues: CASSSRTGGYEQYF.

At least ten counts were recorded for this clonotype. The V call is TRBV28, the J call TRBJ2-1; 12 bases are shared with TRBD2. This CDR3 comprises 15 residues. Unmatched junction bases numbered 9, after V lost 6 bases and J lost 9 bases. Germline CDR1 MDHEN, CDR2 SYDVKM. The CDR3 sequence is CASRQTSGSPSEQFF. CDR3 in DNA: TGTGCCAGCAGACAGACTAGCGGGAGCCCAAGTGAGCAGTTCTTC.

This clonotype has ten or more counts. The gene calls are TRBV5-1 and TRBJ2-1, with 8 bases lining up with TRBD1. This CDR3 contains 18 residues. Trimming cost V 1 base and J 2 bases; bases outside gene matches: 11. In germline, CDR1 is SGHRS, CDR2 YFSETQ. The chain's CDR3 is CASSLYGWAQGAYNEQFF. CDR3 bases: TGCGCCAGCAGCTTGTATGGCTGGGCACAGGGGGCCTACAATGAGCAGTTCTTC.